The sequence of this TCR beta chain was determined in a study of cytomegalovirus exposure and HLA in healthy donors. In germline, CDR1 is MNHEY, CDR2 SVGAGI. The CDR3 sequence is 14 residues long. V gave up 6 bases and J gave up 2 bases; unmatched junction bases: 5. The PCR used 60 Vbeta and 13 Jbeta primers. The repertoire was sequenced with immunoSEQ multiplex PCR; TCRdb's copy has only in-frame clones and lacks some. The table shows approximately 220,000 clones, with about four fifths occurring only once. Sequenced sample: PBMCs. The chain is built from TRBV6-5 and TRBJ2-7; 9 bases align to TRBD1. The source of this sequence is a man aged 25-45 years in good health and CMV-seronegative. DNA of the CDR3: TGTGCCAGCAGGGCCCGACAGGGGGCCTACGAGCAGTACTTC. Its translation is CASRARQGAYEQYF.